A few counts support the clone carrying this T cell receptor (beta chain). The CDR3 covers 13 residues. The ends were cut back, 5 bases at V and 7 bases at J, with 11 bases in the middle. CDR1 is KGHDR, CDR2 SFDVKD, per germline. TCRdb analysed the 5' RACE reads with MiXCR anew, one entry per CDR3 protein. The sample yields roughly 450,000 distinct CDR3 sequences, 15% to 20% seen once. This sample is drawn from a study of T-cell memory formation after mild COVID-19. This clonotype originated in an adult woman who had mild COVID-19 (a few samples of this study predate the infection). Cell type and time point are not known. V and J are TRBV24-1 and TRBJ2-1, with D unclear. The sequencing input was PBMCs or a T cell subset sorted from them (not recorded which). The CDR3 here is CATSVGIKNEQFF. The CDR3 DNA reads TGTGCCACCAGTGTAGGAATTAAGAATGAGCAGTTCTTC.